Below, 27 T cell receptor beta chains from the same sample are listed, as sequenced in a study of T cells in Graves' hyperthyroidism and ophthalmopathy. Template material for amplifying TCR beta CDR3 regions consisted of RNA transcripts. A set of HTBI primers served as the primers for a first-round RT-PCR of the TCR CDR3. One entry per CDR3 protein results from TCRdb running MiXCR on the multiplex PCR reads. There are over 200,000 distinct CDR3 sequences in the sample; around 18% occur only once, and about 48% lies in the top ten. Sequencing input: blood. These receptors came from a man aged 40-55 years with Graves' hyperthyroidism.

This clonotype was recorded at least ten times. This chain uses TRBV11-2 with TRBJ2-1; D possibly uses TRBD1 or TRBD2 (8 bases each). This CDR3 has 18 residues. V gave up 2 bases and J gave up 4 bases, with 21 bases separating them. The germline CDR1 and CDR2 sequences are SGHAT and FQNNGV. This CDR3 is CASSLRDRGSGGYNEQFF. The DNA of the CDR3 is TGTGCCAGCAGCTTACGAGACAGGGGAAGCGGGGGATACAATGAGCAGTTCTTC.

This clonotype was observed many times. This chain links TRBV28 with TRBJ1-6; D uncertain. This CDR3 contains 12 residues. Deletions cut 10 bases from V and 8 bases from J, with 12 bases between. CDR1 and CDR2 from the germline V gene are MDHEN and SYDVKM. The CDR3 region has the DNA TGTGCCACCTTGGCAGCCTATTCACCCCTCCACTTT. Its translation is CATLAAYSPLHF.

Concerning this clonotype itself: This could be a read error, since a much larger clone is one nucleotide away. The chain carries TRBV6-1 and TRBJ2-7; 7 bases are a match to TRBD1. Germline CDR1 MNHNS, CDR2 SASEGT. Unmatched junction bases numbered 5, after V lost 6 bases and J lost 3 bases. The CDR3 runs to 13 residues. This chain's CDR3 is CASSGTAYYEQYF. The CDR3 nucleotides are TGTGCCAGCAGCGGGACAGCGTACTACGAGCAGTACTTC.

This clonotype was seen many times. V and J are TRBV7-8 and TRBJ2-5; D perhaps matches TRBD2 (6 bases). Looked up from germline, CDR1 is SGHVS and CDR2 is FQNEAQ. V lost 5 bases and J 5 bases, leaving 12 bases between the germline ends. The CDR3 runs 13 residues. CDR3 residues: CASSISGGETQYF. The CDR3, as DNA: TGTGCCAGCAGCATTTCTGGGGGGGAGACCCAGTACTTC.

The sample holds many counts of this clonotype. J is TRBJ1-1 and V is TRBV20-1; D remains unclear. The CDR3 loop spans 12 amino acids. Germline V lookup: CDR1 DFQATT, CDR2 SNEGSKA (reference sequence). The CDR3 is CMITKGSTEAFF. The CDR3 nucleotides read TGCATGATAACAAAAGGGTCCACTGAAGCTTTCTTT.

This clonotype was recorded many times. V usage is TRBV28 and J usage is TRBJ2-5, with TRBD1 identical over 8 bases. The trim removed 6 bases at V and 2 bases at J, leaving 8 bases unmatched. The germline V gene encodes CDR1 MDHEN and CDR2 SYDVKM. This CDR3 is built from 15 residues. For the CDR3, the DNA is TGTGCCAGCAGCTCAGGACAGGGCGAGCAAGAGACCCAGTACTTC. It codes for CASSSGQGEQETQYF.

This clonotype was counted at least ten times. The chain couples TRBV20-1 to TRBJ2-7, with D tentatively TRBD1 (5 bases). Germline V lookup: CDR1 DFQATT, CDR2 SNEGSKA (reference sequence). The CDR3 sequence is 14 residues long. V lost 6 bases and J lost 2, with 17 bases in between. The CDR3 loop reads CSAERTGLPYEQYF. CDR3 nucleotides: TGCAGTGCGGAGAGAACAGGCCTACCCTACGAGCAGTACTTC.

The CDR3 DNA follows: TGTGCCAGCAGTGAATCCCCCTCAGATACGCAGTATTTT. Protein product: CASSESPSDTQYF. The rearrangement links TRBV25-1 to TRBJ2-3; D is undetermined. In germline, CDR1 is MGHDK, CDR2 SYGVNS. The CDR3 length is 13 residues. Trimming shortened V by 1 base and J by 4 bases, and 6 bases separated the two germline ends.

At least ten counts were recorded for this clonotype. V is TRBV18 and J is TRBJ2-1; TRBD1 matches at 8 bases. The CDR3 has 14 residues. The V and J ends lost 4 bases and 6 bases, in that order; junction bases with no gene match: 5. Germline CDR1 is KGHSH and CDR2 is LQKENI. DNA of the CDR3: TGTGCCAGCTCACTAGGGACAGGCCGCAATGAGCAGTTCTTC. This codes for CASSLGTGRNEQFF.

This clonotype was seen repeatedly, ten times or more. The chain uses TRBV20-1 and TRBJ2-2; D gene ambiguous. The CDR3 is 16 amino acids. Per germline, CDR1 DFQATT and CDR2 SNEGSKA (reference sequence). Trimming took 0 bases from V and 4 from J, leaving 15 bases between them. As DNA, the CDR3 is TGCAGTGCTAGAGAGGGGATTTTCCCAATCACCGGGGAGCTGTTTTTT. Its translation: CSAREGIFPITGELFF.

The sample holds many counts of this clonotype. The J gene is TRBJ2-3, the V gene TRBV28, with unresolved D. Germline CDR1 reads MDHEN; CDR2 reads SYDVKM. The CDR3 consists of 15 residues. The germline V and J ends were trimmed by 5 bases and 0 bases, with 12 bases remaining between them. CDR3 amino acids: CASSPFGFSTDTQYF. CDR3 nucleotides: TGTGCCAGCAGTCCCTTTGGTTTCAGCACAGATACGCAGTATTTT.

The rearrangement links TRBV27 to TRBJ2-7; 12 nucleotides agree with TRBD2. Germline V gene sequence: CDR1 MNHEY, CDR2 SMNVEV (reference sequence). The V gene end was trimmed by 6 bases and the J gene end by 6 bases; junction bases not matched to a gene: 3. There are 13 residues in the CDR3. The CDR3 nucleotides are TGTGCCAGCAGCCTGGGACTAGCGGGCGAGCAGTACTTC. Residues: CASSLGLAGEQYF.

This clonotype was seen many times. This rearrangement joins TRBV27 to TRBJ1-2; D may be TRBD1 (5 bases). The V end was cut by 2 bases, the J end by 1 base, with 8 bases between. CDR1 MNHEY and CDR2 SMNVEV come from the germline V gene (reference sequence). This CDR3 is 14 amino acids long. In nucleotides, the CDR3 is TGTGCCAGCAGTTTAGGGGCCCATAACTATGGCTACACCTTC. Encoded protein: CASSLGAHNYGYTF.

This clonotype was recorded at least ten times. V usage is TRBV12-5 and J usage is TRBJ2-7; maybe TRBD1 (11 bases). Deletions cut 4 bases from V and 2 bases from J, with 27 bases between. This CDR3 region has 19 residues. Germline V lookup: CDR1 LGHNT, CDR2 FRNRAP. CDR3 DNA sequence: TGTGCTAGTGGTTCCGTAGGGACAGGGGGTCTAGCGGGGGCCTACGAGCAGTACTTC. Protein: CASGSVGTGGLAGAYEQYF.

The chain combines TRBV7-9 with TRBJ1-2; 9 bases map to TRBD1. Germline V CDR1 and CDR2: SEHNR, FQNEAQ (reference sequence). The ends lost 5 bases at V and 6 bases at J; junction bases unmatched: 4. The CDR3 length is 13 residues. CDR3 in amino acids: CASSGTGIDGYTF. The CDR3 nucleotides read TGTGCCAGCAGCGGGACAGGGATCGATGGCTACACCTTC.

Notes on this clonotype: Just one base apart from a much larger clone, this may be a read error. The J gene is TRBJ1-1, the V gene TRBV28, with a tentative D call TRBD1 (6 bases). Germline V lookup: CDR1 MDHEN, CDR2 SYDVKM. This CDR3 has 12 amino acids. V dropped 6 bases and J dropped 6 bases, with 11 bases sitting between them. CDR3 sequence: CASRLGGPEAFF. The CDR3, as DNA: TGTGCCAGCAGACTAGGGGGGCCTGAAGCTTTCTTT.

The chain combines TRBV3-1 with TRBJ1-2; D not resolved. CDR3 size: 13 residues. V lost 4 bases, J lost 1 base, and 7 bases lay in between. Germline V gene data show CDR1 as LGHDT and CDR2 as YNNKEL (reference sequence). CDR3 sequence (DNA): TGTGCCAGCAGCCCTAAATATAACTATGGCTACACCTTC. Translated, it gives CASSPKYNYGYTF.

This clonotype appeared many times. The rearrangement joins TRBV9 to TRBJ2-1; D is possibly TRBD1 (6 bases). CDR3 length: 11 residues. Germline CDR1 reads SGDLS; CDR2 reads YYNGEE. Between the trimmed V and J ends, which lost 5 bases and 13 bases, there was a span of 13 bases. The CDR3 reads CASSPGHHQFF. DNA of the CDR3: TGTGCCAGCAGTCCGGGACACCATCAGTTCTTC. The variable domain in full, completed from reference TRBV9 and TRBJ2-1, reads DSGVTQTPKHLITATGQRVTLRCSPRSGDLSVYWYQQSLDQGLQFLIQYYNGEERAKGNILERFSAQQFPDLHSELNLSSLELGDSALYFCASSPGHHQFFGPGTRLTVL.

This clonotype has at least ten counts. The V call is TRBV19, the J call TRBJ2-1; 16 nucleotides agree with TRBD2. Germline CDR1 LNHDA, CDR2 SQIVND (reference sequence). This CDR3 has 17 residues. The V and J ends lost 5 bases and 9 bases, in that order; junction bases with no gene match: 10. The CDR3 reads CASSFAGTSGGAGEQFF. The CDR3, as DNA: TGTGCCAGTAGTTTCGCCGGGACTAGCGGGGGGGCGGGTGAGCAGTTCTTC. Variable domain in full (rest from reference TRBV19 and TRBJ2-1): DGGITQSPKYLFRKEGQNVTLSCEQNLNHDAMYWYRQDPGQGLRLIYYSQIVNDFQKGDIAEGYSVSREKKESFPLTVTSAQKNPTAFYLCASSFAGTSGGAGEQFFGPGTRLTVL.

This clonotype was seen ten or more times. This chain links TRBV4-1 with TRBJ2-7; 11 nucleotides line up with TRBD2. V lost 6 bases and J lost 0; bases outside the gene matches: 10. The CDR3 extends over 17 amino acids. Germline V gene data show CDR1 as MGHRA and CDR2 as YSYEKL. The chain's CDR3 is CASSRKETSGGSYEQYF. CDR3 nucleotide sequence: TGCGCCAGCAGTCGTAAAGAAACTAGCGGGGGCTCCTACGAGCAGTACTTC.

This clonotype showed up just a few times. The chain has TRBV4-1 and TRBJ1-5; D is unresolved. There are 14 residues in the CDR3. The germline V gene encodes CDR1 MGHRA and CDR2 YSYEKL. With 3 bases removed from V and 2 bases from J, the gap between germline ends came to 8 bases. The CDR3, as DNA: TGCGCCAGCAGCCACGGGGATGGCAATCAGCCCCAGCATTTT. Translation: CASSHGDGNQPQHF.

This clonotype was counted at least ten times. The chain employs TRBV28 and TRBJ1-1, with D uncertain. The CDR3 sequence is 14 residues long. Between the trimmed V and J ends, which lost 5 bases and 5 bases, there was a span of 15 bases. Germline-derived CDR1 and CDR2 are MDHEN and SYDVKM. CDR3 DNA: TGTGCCAGCAGTCCCCGAACCCTGGGGACTGAAGCTTTCTTT. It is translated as CASSPRTLGTEAFF.

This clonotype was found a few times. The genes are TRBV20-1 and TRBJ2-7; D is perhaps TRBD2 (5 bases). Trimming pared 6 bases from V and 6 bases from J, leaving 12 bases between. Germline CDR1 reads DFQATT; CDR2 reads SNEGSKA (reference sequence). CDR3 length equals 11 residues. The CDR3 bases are TGCAGTGCGGACTTGGCAGGCGAGCAGTACTTC. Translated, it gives CSADLAGEQYF.

The CDR3 spells CASSVHGEGSNGYTF. CDR3 sequence (DNA): TGTGCCAGCAGCGTCCACGGAGAGGGTTCAAATGGCTACACCTTC. This chain joins TRBV11-2 and TRBJ1-2; no clear D. The CDR3 extends over 15 amino acids. Germline V CDR1 and CDR2: SGHAT, FQNNGV. Trimming left V 5 bases short and J 6 bases short, with 19 bases between.

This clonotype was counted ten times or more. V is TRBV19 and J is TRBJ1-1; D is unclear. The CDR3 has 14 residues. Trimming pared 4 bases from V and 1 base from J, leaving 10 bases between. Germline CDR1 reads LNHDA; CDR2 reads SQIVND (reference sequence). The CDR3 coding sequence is TGTGCCAGTAGTAAATCTTGGACGAACACTGAAGCTTTCTTT. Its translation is CASSKSWTNTEAFF. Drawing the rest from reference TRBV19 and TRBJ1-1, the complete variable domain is DGGITQSPKYLFRKEGQNVTLSCEQNLNHDAMYWYRQDPGQGLRLIYYSQIVNDFQKGDIAEGYSVSREKKESFPLTVTSAQKNPTAFYLCASSKSWTNTEAFFGQGTRLTVV.

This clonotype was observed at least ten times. CDR3 sequence (DNA): TGTGCCATCAGTGATGGTGGGATAAGGGGGCTTAGCAATCAGCCCCAGCATTTT. As protein: CAISDGGIRGLSNQPQHF. This chain joins TRBV10-3 and TRBJ1-5; 7 nucleotides align to TRBD1. The CDR3 contains 18 residues. The germline CDR1 and CDR2 sequences are ENHRY and SYGVKD. V lost 3 bases to trimming and J lost 0 bases; unmatched junction nucleotides: 11.

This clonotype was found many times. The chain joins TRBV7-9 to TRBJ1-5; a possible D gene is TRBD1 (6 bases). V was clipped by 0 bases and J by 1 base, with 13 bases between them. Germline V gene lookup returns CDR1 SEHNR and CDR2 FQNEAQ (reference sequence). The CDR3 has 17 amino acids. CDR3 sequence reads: CASSLAAGGNSNQPQHF. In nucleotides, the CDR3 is TGTGCCAGCAGCTTAGCAGCGGGGGGCAACAGCAATCAGCCCCAGCATTTT.